A single sample gave rise to the 16 T cell receptor beta chains below, sequenced in a study of blood T cell repertoires in COVID-19. The table came from immunoSEQ multiplex PCR; TCRdb's copy has only in-frame clones and leaves some out. Counted here are 150,000 to 200,000 clones, approximately 89% occurring once; the ten biggest clones make up roughly 0.82%. Material: PBMCs or T cells enriched from blood (not recorded which). Receptor source: a woman aged 18-29 years who had recovered from COVID-19.

This chain's CDR3 is CATGQTKNEKLFF. The CDR3 DNA reads as TGTGCCACCGGACAGACCAAGAATGAAAAACTGTTTTTT. V usage is TRBV27 and J usage is TRBJ1-4; a possible D gene is TRBD1 (6 bases). The germline CDR1 and CDR2 sequences are MNHEY and SMNVEV (reference sequence). The CDR3 covers 13 residues. Trimming cost V 10 bases and J 5 bases, with 14 bases left between them.

The chain is built from TRBV21-1 and TRBJ1-2. TRBV21-1 is a recognized pseudogene. There are 14 residues in the CDR3. As DNA, the CDR3 is TGTGCCAGCAGCAAAGAACGGTCGAACTATGGCTACACCTTC. It encodes CASSKERSNYGYTF.

Concerning this clone: At one end the junction does not follow the germline gene, possibly because of a read error. This sequence joins TRBV7-7 and TRBJ2-1; 11 bases agree with TRBD2. The germline V gene has CDR1 SSHAT and CDR2 FNYEAQ (reference sequence). The CDR3 is 15 amino acids. CDR3 DNA sequence: TGTGCTAGCAGCGCGACACTAGCGGGAGTGAATGAGCAGTTCTTC. As protein: CASSATLAGVNEQFF.

The gene calls are TRBV10-3 and TRBJ2-7; TRBD2 aligns across 9 bases. Germline V gene lookup returns CDR1 ENHRY and CDR2 SYGVKD. This CDR3 is built from 14 residues. The ends lost 3 bases at V and 4 bases at J; junction bases unmatched: 4. This chain's CDR3 is CAISEWAGGYEQYF. CDR3 coding DNA: TGTGCCATCAGTGAATGGGCGGGAGGGTACGAGCAGTACTTC.

This chain connects TRBV6-1 to TRBJ2-1; TRBD2 agrees at 7 bases. V gave up 3 bases and J gave up 1 base; unmatched junction bases: 12. Germline V gene data show CDR1 as MNHNS and CDR2 as SASEGT. There are 18 residues in the CDR3. The CDR3 nucleotides are TGTGCCAGCAGTGACTGGTCGTCGGCTAGCGGTTCCTACAATGAGCAGTTCTTC. This codes for CASSDWSSASGSYNEQFF.

This clone is a singleton in its sample. Compared with germline, one end of the junction differs, possibly owing to a read error. V is TRBV6-1 and J is TRBJ2-6, with unresolved D. CDR1 is MNHNS and CDR2 is SASEGT in the germline V gene. The CDR3 has 15 residues. The CDR3 DNA reads as TGTGCCAGCAGGGAAGGAGCCTCTGGGGCCAACGTCCTGACTTTC. Protein product: CASREGASGANVLTF.

The chain joins TRBV19 to TRBJ1-5, with D tentatively TRBD1 (5 bases). Germline loops: CDR1 LNHDA, CDR2 SQIVND (reference sequence). This CDR3 has 15 amino acids. The ends were cut back, 7 bases at V and 2 bases at J, with 15 bases in the middle. The CDR3 spells CASNVRGEGNQPQHF. The CDR3 DNA is TGTGCCAGTAACGTTAGAGGGGAGGGCAATCAGCCCCAGCATTTT.

The V gene is TRBV7-2, the J gene TRBJ2-2; 7 nucleotides line up with TRBD2. CDR3 length: 16 residues. J gave up 6 bases and V 0 bases, and 7 bases lay outside the gene matches. From germline, CDR1 is SGHTA and CDR2 FQGNSA. CDR3 bases: TGTGCCAGCAGCTTAGCGGGAGGGATCGGAGCCGGGGAGCTGTTTTTT. This sequence encodes CASSLAGGIGAGELFF.

This chain links TRBV4-3 with TRBJ2-7; D may be TRBD1 (6 bases). Trimming left V 4 bases short and J 0 bases short, with 16 bases between. The germline CDR1 and CDR2 sequences are LGHNA and YSLEER. The CDR3 is made up of 16 amino acids. CDR3 region: CASSPALDRHSYEQYF. In nucleotides, the CDR3 is TGCGCCAGCAGCCCAGCACTGGACAGACACTCCTACGAGCAGTACTTC.

This chain connects TRBV28 to TRBJ2-3, with 13 bases identical to TRBD2. This CDR3 spans 16 amino acids. In germline, CDR1 is MDHEN, CDR2 SYDVKM. The trim removed 6 bases at V and 4 bases at J, leaving 7 bases unmatched. In nucleotides, the CDR3 is TGTGCCAGCAGCTCACCGGGACTAGCGGGATCAGATACGCAGTATTTT. This translates into CASSSPGLAGSDTQYF.

The rearrangement uses TRBV15 and TRBJ2-1, with 11 bases identical to TRBD2. This CDR3 contains 23 residues. CDR1 LNHNV and CDR2 YYDKDF come from the germline V gene (reference sequence). V gave up 2 bases and J gave up 6 bases; unmatched junction bases: 27. CDR3 DNA sequence: TGTGCCACCAGCAGATATGTTCGCACGCGCGGGACTAGCGGCTTCCACGGACCCAATGAGCAGTTCTTC. Its translation is CATSRYVRTRGTSGFHGPNEQFF.

J is TRBJ2-7 and V is TRBV3-1 (or the pseudogene TRBV3-2), with D maybe TRBD2 (7 bases). V was trimmed by 0 bases and J by 1 base, leaving 22 bases between them. Germline loops: CDR1 LGHDT, CDR2 YNNKEL (reference sequence). The CDR3 is 19 residues long. The CDR3: CASSQDSLSYRGASYEQYF. The DNA for the CDR3 is TGTGCCAGCAGCCAAGATTCTCTTTCGTACCGGGGGGCATCCTACGAGCAGTACTTC.

The rearrangement uses TRBV11-2 and TRBJ1-2; 8 nucleotides agree with TRBD1. This CDR3 has 14 residues. The germline CDR1 and CDR2 sequences are SGHAT and FQNNGV. V shed 5 bases and J 8 bases; nucleotides not matched to a gene: 10. The CDR3 DNA reads TGTGCCAGCAGCCTCAAAGACAGGGGTGACGGCTACACCTTC. As protein: CASSLKDRGDGYTF.

The gene calls are TRBV27 and TRBJ2-2, with a possible D match to TRBD2 (5 bases). This CDR3 has 16 amino acids. Per germline, CDR1 MNHEY and CDR2 SMNVEV (reference sequence). V lost 8 bases, J lost 0 bases, and 16 bases lay in between. The CDR3 DNA follows: TGTGCCAGCCGACTTCGCCGGGATCCGAACACCGGGGAGCTGTTTTTT. Translation: CASRLRRDPNTGELFF.

The V and J genes are TRBV7-2 and TRBJ1-5; D is unresolved. Germline V lookup: CDR1 SGHTA, CDR2 FQGNSA. This CDR3 has 13 residues. V dropped 2 bases and J dropped 7 bases, with 9 bases sitting between them. The CDR3 DNA reads as TGTGCCAGCAGCTTACGTGGGCAACAGCCCCAGCATTTT. This encodes CASSLRGQQPQHF.

The chain couples TRBV27 to TRBJ2-1; TRBD1 is a possible D gene (5 bases). The V gene's germline CDR1 is MNHEY and CDR2 SMNVEV (reference sequence). V lost 3 bases, J lost 5 bases, and 29 bases lay in between. This CDR3 is 20 amino acids long. Here the CDR3 DNA reads TGTGCCAGCAGTTTGCGGTCCGGGCGTTTTCGTCAGGGAAGAGACAATGAGCAGTTCTTC. It specifies CASSLRSGRFRQGRDNEQFF.